Below are 10 T cell receptor beta chains sequenced from a single sample in a study of blood T cell repertoires in COVID-19. Assay: immunoSEQ multiplex PCR; the TCRdb copy retains only in-frame clones and omits some. The sample records about 400,000 clones, just under 90% being singletons. Sequencing was carried out using PBMCs or T cells enriched from blood (not recorded which). Receptor source: a woman aged 25-40 years who had recovered from COVID-19.

The chain combines TRBV21-1 with TRBJ2-7; the DNA was not compared with TRBD2, the D call given in the table. TRBV21-1 constitutes a pseudogene. The CDR3 is 11 amino acids. CDR3 protein: CASSKAREQYF. DNA of the CDR3: TGTGCCAGCAGCAAGGCTAGGGAGCAGTACTTC.

The chain is built from TRBV28 and TRBJ1-4; 7 bases map to TRBD1. There are 16 residues in the CDR3. Germline CDR1 is MDHEN and CDR2 is SYDVKM. Losses at the gene ends were 1 base for V and 5 bases for J; bases not matched to a gene: 7. CDR3 DNA sequence: TGTGCCAGCAGTTTATACAAACAGGGGTGGAATGAAAAACTGTTTTTT. This gives the protein CASSLYKQGWNEKLFF.

The V gene is TRBV28, the J gene TRBJ1-2, with a tentative D call TRBD1 (6 bases). The germline V and J ends were trimmed by 8 bases and 5 bases, with 12 bases remaining between them. The CDR3 covers 12 residues. The germline V gene has CDR1 MDHEN and CDR2 SYDVKM. The DNA of the CDR3 is TGTGCCAGCGGGGGGGCTGGGTATGGCTACACCTTC. It specifies CASGGAGYGYTF.

This chain uses TRBV7-9 with TRBJ1-6; D not certain. Germline CDR1 SEHNR, CDR2 FQNEAQ (reference sequence). The ends were cut back, 1 base at V and 6 bases at J, with 7 bases in the middle. This CDR3 region has 14 residues. CDR3 residues: CASSLGRSNSPLHF. As DNA, the CDR3 is TGTGCCAGCAGCTTAGGGAGATCTAATTCACCCCTCCACTTT.

This chain uses TRBV10-3 with TRBJ2-7; D perhaps matches TRBD2 (6 bases). This CDR3 has 13 amino acids. CDR1 is ENHRY, CDR2 SYGVKD, per germline. The germline V and J ends were trimmed by 10 bases and 0 bases, with 13 bases remaining between them. CDR3 bases: TGTGCCACGGGGCGGGATAGCTCCTACGAGCAGTACTTC. This gives the protein CATGRDSSYEQYF.

The V and J genes are TRBV9 and TRBJ2-5, with TRBD2 identical over 16 bases. Germline loops: CDR1 SGDLS, CDR2 YYNGEE. The CDR3 loop spans 16 amino acids. Trimming took 2 bases from V and 3 from J; bases not matched to a gene: 1. Here the CDR3 DNA reads TGTGCCAGCAGCGTGGGACTAGCGGGGGGGGAAGAGACCCAGTACTTC. Translating gives CASSVGLAGGEETQYF. Full variable domain (remainder filled in from reference TRBV9 and TRBJ2-5): DSGVTQTPKHLITATGQRVTLRCSPRSGDLSVYWYQQSLDQGLQFLIQYYNGEERAKGNILERFSAQQFPDLHSELNLSSLELGDSALYFCASSVGLAGGEETQYFGPGTRLLVL.

This clone appeared a single time. The chain links TRBV11-1 to TRBJ2-1; 11 positions agree with TRBD2. This CDR3 comprises 16 residues. Germline CDR1 reads SGHAT; CDR2 reads FQDESV (reference sequence). The J segment lost 4 bases and the V segment lost 3 bases, leaving 5 bases of the junction unmatched. Here the CDR3 reads CASSFAGTSGYNEQFF. CDR3 sequence (DNA): TGTGCCAGCAGCTTCGCCGGGACTAGCGGTTACAATGAGCAGTTCTTC.

V usage is TRBV10-3 and J usage is TRBJ1-1; 7 bases match TRBD1. Trimming took 2 bases from V and 13 from J; bases not matched to a gene: 10. Germline V gene sequence: CDR1 ENHRY, CDR2 SYGVKD. The CDR3 covers 13 residues. The CDR3: CAISEATQTGIFF. The CDR3 coding sequence is TGTGCCATCAGTGAGGCCACACAGACAGGGATTTTCTTT.

J is TRBJ1-5 and V is TRBV7-8, with D tentatively TRBD1 (6 bases). CDR1 is SGHVS and CDR2 is FQNEAQ in the germline V gene. The V gene lost 5 bases and the J gene lost 5 bases, with 13 bases spanning the gap. The CDR3 runs 14 residues. The CDR3 DNA reads TGTGCCAGCAGCACACAGGGTTTCGATCAGCCCCAGCATTTT. It specifies CASSTQGFDQPQHF.

The chain joins TRBV5-8 to TRBJ1-3; D perhaps matches TRBD1 (6 bases). This CDR3 has 17 amino acids. Trimming pared 5 bases from V and 1 base from J, leaving 19 bases between. Germline V gene data show CDR1 as SGHTS and CDR2 as YDEGEE. The CDR3 protein is CASRRRYRDKSGNTIYF. CDR3 bases: TGTGCCAGCAGAAGGCGATACAGGGATAAGTCTGGAAACACCATATATTTT. Supplemented by reference TRBV5-8 and TRBJ1-3, the full variable domain reads EAGVTQSPTHLIKTRGQQATLRCSPISGHTSVYWYQQALGLGLQFLLWYDEGEERNRGNFPPRFSGRQFPNYSSELNVNALELEDSALYLCASRRRYRDKSGNTIYFGEGSWLTVV.